Presented here are 26 T cell receptor beta chains from one specimen sequenced in a study of shared clonotypes between healthy human individuals. Sequencing used immunoSEQ multiplex PCR; TCRdb keeps in-frame clones, though not all of them. The data show about 960,000 clones, with over 60% seen just once and over 1.3% held by the top ten. Sequences were obtained from memory CD4+ T cells sorted from blood. Noted subset: CD45RA-negative fraction. Receptors were obtained from a man between 18 and 29 years old in good health.

The chain recombines TRBV5-1 with TRBJ2-1; D tentatively reads TRBD1 or TRBD2 (8 bases each). This CDR3 has 16 residues. The V end was cut by 2 bases, the J end by 4 bases, with 16 bases between. CDR1 and CDR2 from the germline V gene are SGHRS and YFSETQ. Here the CDR3 DNA reads TGCGCCAGCAGCTTTCAGGGGGCTAGCGGGTACAATGAGCAGTTCTTC. Its translation is CASSFQGASGYNEQFF.

The DNA for the CDR3 is TGCGCCAGCAGCCAAGGGGAACGGGAGTTCTACAATGAGCAGTTCTTC. Its protein is CASSQGEREFYNEQFF. The rearrangement joins TRBV4-1 to TRBJ2-1; a weak D match, TRBD2 (6 bases). The V gene's germline CDR1 is MGHRA and CDR2 YSYEKL. V was clipped by 1 base and J by 3 bases, with 13 bases between them. This CDR3 is 16 amino acids long.

The CDR3 region has the DNA TGTGCCAGCAGCTTAAGAGGAGCAGATACGCAGTATTTT. Protein sequence: CASSLRGADTQYF. This rearrangement joins TRBV14 to TRBJ2-3; no clear D gene. Germline V gene lookup returns CDR1 SGHDN and CDR2 FVKESK. V was cut by 5 bases and J by 4 bases, with 10 bases left in between. The CDR3 runs 13 residues.

This clone was seen a single time. The chain couples TRBV30 to TRBJ1-1, with D tentatively TRBD1 (5 bases). Trimming shortened V by 5 bases and J by 4 bases, and 14 bases separated the two germline ends. Germline V gene lookup returns CDR1 GTSNPN and CDR2 SVGIG (reference sequence). The CDR3 has 13 amino acids. In DNA, the CDR3 is TGTGCCTGGGGGGACGGAGCGAGCACTGAAGCTTTCTTT. Translating gives CAWGDGASTEAFF.

This clone showed up just a few times. The V gene is TRBV6-5, the J gene TRBJ2-1, with D tentatively TRBD2 (6 bases). Trimming pared 0 bases from V and 15 bases from J, leaving 24 bases between. This CDR3 is built from 16 residues. In germline, CDR1 is MNHEY, CDR2 SVGAGI. The chain's CDR3 is CASSYSAPSDGSSPFF. In nucleotides, the CDR3 is TGTGCCAGCAGTTACTCGGCCCCTTCAGACGGGAGTTCCCCGTTCTTC.

V is TRBV6-1 and J is TRBJ2-5; D is tentatively TRBD1 or TRBD2 (5 bases each). Trimming took 0 bases from V and 7 from J, leaving 15 bases between them. Per the germline V gene, CDR1 is MNHNS and CDR2 is SASEGT. The CDR3 is made up of 15 amino acids. The CDR3 here is CASSEAVTARGTQYF. DNA for the CDR3: TGTGCCAGCAGTGAAGCAGTAACCGCGAGGGGGACCCAGTACTTC.

The V call is TRBV7-2, the J call TRBJ1-2, with 7 bases lining up with TRBD1. Germline V gene lookup returns CDR1 SGHTA and CDR2 FQGNSA. CDR3 size: 13 residues. V lost 6 bases to trimming and J lost 7 bases; unmatched junction nucleotides: 8. The CDR3 DNA sequence: TGTGCCAGCAGTCCTGCAGGGGGAGGTGGCTACACCTTC. Amino acids: CASSPAGGGGYTF.

The chain uses TRBV13 and TRBJ1-1; no definite D call. The CDR3 totals 13 residues. The V end was cut by 5 bases, the J end by 3 bases, with 10 bases between. CDR1 is PRHDT and CDR2 is FYEKMQ in the germline V gene (reference sequence). The CDR3 region is CASSADVYTEAFF. Written as DNA, the CDR3 is TGTGCCAGCAGCGCGGACGTCTACACTGAAGCTTTCTTT.

Of note for this clone: Within the sample, other DNA sequences also encode this same CDR3. V is TRBV5-1 and J is TRBJ2-7; TRBD1 matches 11 bases. CDR1 SGHRS and CDR2 YFSETQ come from the germline V gene. The CDR3 covers 15 residues. The V segment lost 4 bases and the J segment 0 bases; nucleotides outside the gene matches: 3. CDR3 in DNA: TGCGCCAGCAGCCTGGGGACAGGGGGCTCCTACGAGCAGTACTTC. Translating gives CASSLGTGGSYEQYF.

V and J are TRBV6-5 and TRBJ2-7; 10 bases match TRBD1. The CDR3 is made up of 15 amino acids. Germline V CDR1 and CDR2: MNHEY, SVGAGI. Germline trimming cut 0 bases from V and 5 bases from J; bases unmatched to any gene: 4. In DNA form, the CDR3 reads TGTGCCAGCAGTTACTCCGGGACAGGGGTGGACGAGCAGTACTTC. Translation gives CASSYSGTGVDEQYF.

The chain links TRBV7-8 to TRBJ2-2; the match to TRBD1 covers 9 bases. In germline, CDR1 is SGHVS, CDR2 FQNEAQ. This CDR3 is built from 15 residues. V shed 6 bases, J shed 3 bases, and the junction held 5 bases outside the gene matches. CDR3 sequence (DNA): TGTGCCAGCAGTCCCCGGGACAGGGACACCGGGGAGCTGTTTTTT. Protein sequence: CASSPRDRDTGELFF.

The chain has TRBV6-1 and TRBJ2-2; 7 positions match TRBD2. V lost 1 base, J lost 6 bases, and 5 bases stayed unmatched. Germline loops: CDR1 MNHNS, CDR2 SASEGT. The CDR3 runs 15 residues. The CDR3 here is CASSEVGGLAGELFF. The CDR3 DNA follows: TGTGCCAGCAGTGAAGTGGGGGGGTTAGCCGGGGAGCTGTTTTTT.

Comment on this clone: The same CDR3 is also encoded by other DNA sequences in this sample. This chain joins TRBV6-5 and TRBJ1-2, with TRBD1 identical over 8 bases. Germline V CDR1 and CDR2: MNHEY, SVGAGI. J was trimmed by 1 base and V by 2 bases; bases with no gene match: 3. CDR3 size: 15 residues. CDR3: CASSYRGQGNYGYTF. The CDR3 region has the DNA TGTGCCAGCAGTTACCGCGGACAGGGTAACTATGGCTACACCTTC.

The chain is built from TRBV11-2 and TRBJ2-1, with 8 bases matching TRBD2. This CDR3 spans 14 amino acids. V lost 2 bases, J lost 6 bases, and 3 bases stayed unmatched. Germline V lookup: CDR1 SGHAT, CDR2 FQNNGV. This CDR3 is CASSLLAGRNEQFF. CDR3 DNA sequence: TGTGCCAGCAGCTTACTAGCGGGCCGCAATGAGCAGTTCTTC.

This clone occurred a few times. The chain recombines TRBV19 with TRBJ2-5; the match to TRBD2 covers 10 bases. Germline CDR1 LNHDA, CDR2 SQIVND (reference sequence). The length of the CDR3 is 12 residues. Trimming cost V 6 bases and J 5 bases; bases outside gene matches: 0. The chain's CDR3 is CASRGLAETQYF. The CDR3 bases are TGTGCCAGTAGGGGACTAGCGGAGACCCAGTACTTC. Filled out from reference TRBV19 and TRBJ2-5, the complete variable domain reads DGGITQSPKYLFRKEGQNVTLSCEQNLNHDAMYWYRQDPGQGLRLIYYSQIVNDFQKGDIAEGYSVSREKKESFPLTVTSAQKNPTAFYLCASRGLAETQYFGPGTRLLVL.

This clone was picked up one time. The chain has TRBV15 and TRBJ2-7, with 9 bases that match TRBD1. J was trimmed by 6 bases and V by 6 bases; bases with no gene match: 9. Germline V lookup: CDR1 LNHNV, CDR2 YYDKDF (reference sequence). The CDR3 length is 14 residues. The CDR3 is CATSGQGLGREQYF. DNA for the CDR3: TGTGCCACCAGTGGACAGGGGCTAGGACGCGAGCAGTACTTC.

The sample holds many counts of this clone. The gene calls are TRBV19 and TRBJ1-4, with 10 nucleotides matching TRBD1. The CDR3 is 13 amino acids. The germline V gene has CDR1 LNHDA and CDR2 SQIVND (reference sequence). The CDR3 DNA reads TGTGCAACGGCGGGACAGGGGTATGAAAAACTGTTTTTT. Protein sequence: CATAGQGYEKLFF.

This chain uses TRBV6-1 with TRBJ2-7; 9 bases are a match to TRBD2. The V segment lost 11 bases and the J segment 6 bases; nucleotides outside the gene matches: 8. Germline V gene sequence: CDR1 MNHNS, CDR2 SASEGT. The CDR3 spans 12 residues. This chain's CDR3 is CALRAGGLEQYF. The CDR3, as DNA: TGTGCCTTAAGAGCGGGGGGACTCGAGCAGTACTTC.

This clone was observed a single time. The CDR3 sequence: CASSLFRTGVDGYTF. CDR3 nucleotide sequence: TGTGCCAGCAGTTTGTTTCGGACAGGGGTCGATGGCTACACCTTC. This chain links TRBV28 with TRBJ1-2, with 9 bases matching TRBD1. CDR1 MDHEN and CDR2 SYDVKM come from the germline V gene. Losses at the gene ends were 3 bases for V and 6 bases for J; bases not matched to a gene: 8. The CDR3 is 15 amino acids.

There are a few counts of this clone. This chain joins TRBV13 and TRBJ2-6; the D is unclear. Germline lookup yields CDR1 PRHDT and CDR2 FYEKMQ (reference sequence). The V end lost 4 bases, the J end lost 10 bases, and 11 bases lay between the germline ends. The CDR3 has 13 amino acids. DNA for the CDR3: TGTGCCAGCAGCTCGCAACTCGGGAACGTCCTGACTTTC. Translation: CASSSQLGNVLTF.

This clone was observed a handful of times. This chain connects TRBV2 to TRBJ1-4; no clear D. Trimming shortened V by 6 bases and J by 5 bases, and 13 bases separated the two germline ends. Germline V lookup: CDR1 SNHLY, CDR2 FYNNEI. The CDR3 runs to 14 residues. The CDR3, as DNA: TGTGCCAGCAGGATAGGGTGGGGAAATGAAAAACTGTTTTTT. Residues: CASRIGWGNEKLFF.

The chain recombines TRBV6-6 with TRBJ2-1, with unresolved D. Germline-derived CDR1 and CDR2 are MNHNY and SVGAGI (reference sequence). This CDR3 is built from 13 residues. V shed 5 bases and J shed 9 bases, with 14 bases lying between them. The chain's CDR3 is CASSLPGRGEQFF. The CDR3 coding sequence is TGTGCCAGCAGTCTACCCGGGCGTGGTGAGCAGTTCTTC.

The chain recombines TRBV6-1 with TRBJ1-2; D gene unclear. Germline-derived CDR1 and CDR2 are MNHNS and SASEGT. The CDR3 is made up of 15 amino acids. V was pared by 7 bases and J by 3 bases, with 18 bases between. In DNA form, the CDR3 reads TGTGCCAGCACCCGCGAAGGACGCACTCACTATGGCTACACCTTC. Its protein product is CASTREGRTHYGYTF.

This clone was detected a few times. The J gene is TRBJ1-6, the V gene TRBV7-2; 7 bases are a match to TRBD1. Losses at the gene ends were 5 bases for V and 9 bases for J; bases not matched to a gene: 16. CDR1 and CDR2 (germline): SGHTA, FQGNSA. This CDR3 is 17 amino acids long. CDR3 in DNA: TGTGCCAGCAGCCGCGGACAAGGACAGCAGGGGGGTTCACCCCTCCACTTT. It encodes CASSRGQGQQGGSPLHF.

V and J are TRBV4-2 and TRBJ2-7; D uncertain. The CDR3 runs to 16 residues. The germline V gene encodes CDR1 LGHNA and CDR2 YNFKEQ. Deletions cut 0 bases from V and 0 bases from J, with 12 bases between. CDR3 protein: CASSQDRAGSSYEQYF. The CDR3 DNA follows: TGTGCCAGCAGCCAAGATCGAGCAGGAAGCTCCTACGAGCAGTACTTC.

The CDR3 sequence: CSVGDRERGNTIYF. CDR3 in DNA: TGCAGCGTTGGGGACAGGGAACGTGGAAACACCATATATTTT. The chain recombines TRBV29-1 with TRBJ1-3; 9 nucleotides agree with TRBD1. The CDR3 loop spans 14 amino acids. Germline CDR1 and CDR2: SQVTM and ANQGSEA. J gave up 3 bases and V 4 bases, and 4 bases lay outside the gene matches.